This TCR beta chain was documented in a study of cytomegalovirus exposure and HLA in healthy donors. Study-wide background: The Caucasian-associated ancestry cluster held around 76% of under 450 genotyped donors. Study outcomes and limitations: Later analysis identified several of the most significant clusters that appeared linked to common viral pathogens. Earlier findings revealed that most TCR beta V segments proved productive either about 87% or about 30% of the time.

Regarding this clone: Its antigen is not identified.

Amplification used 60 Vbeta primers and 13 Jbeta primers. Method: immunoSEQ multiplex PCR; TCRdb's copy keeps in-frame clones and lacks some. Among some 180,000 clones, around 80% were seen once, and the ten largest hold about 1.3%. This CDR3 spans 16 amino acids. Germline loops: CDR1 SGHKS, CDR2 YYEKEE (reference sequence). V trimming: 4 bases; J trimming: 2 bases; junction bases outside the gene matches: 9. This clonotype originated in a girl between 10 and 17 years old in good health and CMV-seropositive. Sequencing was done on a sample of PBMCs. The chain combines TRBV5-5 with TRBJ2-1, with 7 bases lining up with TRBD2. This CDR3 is CASSPLAVRTYNEQFF. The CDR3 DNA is TGTGCCAGCAGCCCTCTAGCGGTCCGCACCTACAATGAGCAGTTCTTC.